Here is one T cell receptor (beta chain) with its context. These data belong to a study of control samples from healthy donors and cancer patients. This table comes from immunoSEQ multiplex PCR, and its TCRdb copy is limited to in-frame clones, with some not included. The table has about 70,000 clones, around four fifths seen once. This CDR3 has 14 amino acids. V lost 4 bases and J 7 bases, leaving 11 bases between the germline ends. The germline V gene has CDR1 SGHTA and CDR2 FQGNSA. This clonotype originated in a woman between 50 and 59 years old with lung cancer. The sample taken for sequencing was PBMCs. The rearrangement joins TRBV7-2 to TRBJ1-6; D not certain. CDR3 coding DNA: TGTGCCAGCAGCTCTAGAGGGTCGAATTCACCCCTCCACTTT. This encodes CASSSRGSNSPLHF.